This entry describes one T cell receptor (beta chain). Its cognate antigen is unknown. The sample belongs to a study of blood T cells in healthy people across ages. Study at large: Per two T cells, template switching captured roughly one barcoded beta molecule.

PBMCs, at least 6 million per sample, were isolated. Study-wide points: Unsorted PBMC input precluded a conclusive naive versus antigen-experienced comparison.

Trimming left V 4 bases short and J 2 bases short, with 11 bases between. The germline V gene encodes CDR1 SGHRS and CDR2 YFSETQ. The CDR3 covers 14 residues. For the second PCR, which ran for about 6 to 12 cycles, a sample-barcoded 5' primer and a J-beta primer mix were used. MiXCR, run by TCRdb on the 5' RACE reads, gives a single entry per CDR3 protein. This table holds about 650,000 distinct CDR3 sequences, less than 40% found once. Sequencing was done on a sample of blood. The TCR sequence derives from a woman older than 75 in good health. The chain is built from TRBV5-1 and TRBJ2-3; D possibly corresponds to TRBD1 (5 bases). The CDR3 reads CASSQTDITDTQYF. The DNA of the CDR3 is TGCGCCAGCAGCCAGACAGATATCACAGATACGCAGTATTTT.